These T cell receptor beta chains were read from a single sample in a study of blood T cell repertoires in COVID-19. Here immunoSEQ multiplex PCR was the method, and the copy in TCRdb shows in-frame clones only, minus some. The sample has over 200,000 clones, 75% to 90% seen once. The sequenced sample was peripheral blood. Source of these receptors: a man aged 30 to 39 with COVID-19, enrolled during active disease. Both conserved end residues are part of each CDR3. The D gene is left open where the match is weak. Rows may omit the clone size; those that give it use once, few, many or a size class.

J,D,size,V,DNA,CDR3
TRBJ2-7,TRBD2,NA,TRBV11-2,TGTGCCAGCAGGCAGCGGGAAACCTACGAGCAGTACTTC,CASRQRETYEQYF
TRBJ1-2,NA,once,TRBV6-4,TGTGCCAGCAGCCTTGAAACAGGGTCCTATGGCTACACCTTC,CASSLETGSYGYTF
TRBJ1-2,TRBD1,NA,TRBV4-1,TGCGCCAGCAGCCAAGTGACAGGGAGTAAGGGCTATGGCTACACCTTC,CASSQVTGSKGYGYTF
TRBJ2-3,TRBD1,NA,TRBV5-1,TGCGCCAGCAGCTTGGGGTACAGGGGAAGCACAGATACGCAGTATTTT,CASSLGYRGSTDTQYF
TRBJ2-5,TRBD2,NA,TRBV9,TGTGCCAGCAGCGTAGTCGGTAGCGGGGGAGAGACCCAGTACTTC,CASSVVGSGGETQYF
TRBJ1-5,TRBD1,NA,TRBV28,TGTGCCAGCAGTTTTACAGGGGGCGGTCAGCCCCAGCATTTT,CASSFTGGGQPQHF
TRBJ1-4,TRBD1,NA,TRBV5-4,TGTGCCAGCAGCGCCCAGACAGGGTCCAAGGCTAATGAAAAACTGTTTTTT,CASSAQTGSKANEKLFF
TRBJ1-2,TRBD1,NA,TRBV6-2/TRBV6-3,TGTGCCAGCAGTTTTCGGGGACAGGGGGCACCTCGCTACACCTTC,CASSFRGQGAPRYTF
TRBJ1-5,NA,once,TRBV24-1,TGTGCCACCAGTGTCTCCGGCCCCGGGTACCAGCCCCAGCATTTT,CATSVSGPGYQPQHF
TRBJ1-4,TRBD1,once,TRBV11-2,TGTGCCAGCAGCTCCCTCAGGGGGACCGCAACTAATGAAAAACTGTTTTTT,CASSSLRGTATNEKLFF
TRBJ2-1,NA,NA,TRBV3-1/TRBV3-2,TGTGCCAGCAGCCAAGAACAGGCACTAGCCCCGTTCAATGAGCAGTTCTTC,CASSQEQALAPFNEQFF
TRBJ2-7,NA,NA,TRBV6-2/TRBV6-3,TGTGCCAGCAGTTACGAGGCAGGGCCCTACGAGCAGTACTTC,CASSYEAGPYEQYF
TRBJ1-6,TRBD1,few,TRBV5-5,TGTGCCAGCAGCCCTGCGGGACAGAATTCACCCCTCCACTTT,CASSPAGQNSPLHF
TRBJ2-1,TRBD1,NA,TRBV5-1,TGCGCCAGCAGCCCCCCCGGACAGGGGGTACTGAGCAATGAGCAGTTCTTC,CASSPPGQGVLSNEQFF
TRBJ1-3,NA,NA,TRBV7-2,TGTGCCAGCAGCTGGAGGGCCCGCTCTGGAAACACCATATATTTT,CASSWRARSGNTIYF
TRBJ2-7,NA,NA,TRBV6-2/TRBV6-3,TGTGCCAGCAGTGACGGGACTCCTACCTACGAGCAGTACTTC,CASSDGTPTYEQYF
TRBJ1-1,TRBD1,NA,TRBV7-2,TGTGCCAGCAGCTCCTTAGGACAGGTCCTCCACACTGAAGCTTTCTTT,CASSSLGQVLHTEAFF
TRBJ2-7,NA,NA,TRBV7-3,TGTGCCAGCAGCTACGACAGGGCGGGGTACGAGCAGTACTTC,CASSYDRAGYEQYF
TRBJ2-7,NA,once,TRBV6-2/TRBV6-3,TGTGCCAGCAGTTGGAGCGAATACGAGCAGTACTTC,CASSWSEYEQYF
TRBJ2-7,NA,NA,TRBV5-4,TGTGCCAGCAGCTCAAAAGGGGGAGGGTTTCGGGTCTACGAGCAGTACTTC,CASSSKGGGFRVYEQYF
TRBJ1-3,NA,NA,TRBV9,TGTGCCAGCAGCTTCGTGGACAGTCGCTCTGGAAACACCATATATTTT,CASSFVDSRSGNTIYF
TRBJ1-1,TRBD1,NA,TRBV7-9,TGTGCCAGCAGCTTACAGGGGGCGGACACTGAAGCTTTCTTT,CASSLQGADTEAFF
TRBJ2-7,TRBD1,NA,TRBV20-1,TGCAGTGCTAGTCCCGCAGGGTTTTCCGGGACAGGGAAATCCTACGAGCAGTACTTC,CSASPAGFSGTGKSYEQYF
TRBJ2-7,NA,NA,TRBV6-5,TGTGCCAGCAGTAAAAGGGGAGGCTACGAGCAGTACTTC,CASSKRGGYEQYF
TRBJ2-1,NA,NA,TRBV5-6,TGTGCCAGCAGCTTGGGAGATGGTGATGAGCAGTTCTTC,CASSLGDGDEQFF
TRBJ2-2,NA,NA,TRBV7-2,TGTGCCAGCAGACAAGGACAGATCACCGGGGAGCTGTTTTTT,CASRQGQITGELFF
TRBJ1-5,NA,NA,TRBV5-5,TGTGCCAGCAGCTTTACGGGCAATCAGCCCCAGCATTTT,CASSFTGNQPQHF
TRBJ1-2,NA,NA,TRBV5-5,TGTGCCAGCAGCCGACAGGCCGGCTACACCTTC,CASSRQAGYTF
TRBJ2-3,NA,NA,TRBV15,TGTGCCACCGATGGGCCAGATACGCAGTATTTT,CATDGPDTQYF
TRBJ2-6,TRBD2,NA,TRBV19,TGTGCCAGTACCCCGCGGGGGGGGGTCTTCGACGTCCTGACTTTC,CASTPRGGVFDVLTF
TRBJ2-3,TRBD1,NA,TRBV5-1,TGCGCCAGCAGCTTACAGGGGCTCGCAGATACGCAGTATTTT,CASSLQGLADTQYF
TRBJ2-3,TRBD1,NA,TRBV6-2/TRBV6-3,TGTGCCAGCAGTTTAACAGGGGACGTTGCAGATACGCAGTATTTT,CASSLTGDVADTQYF
TRBJ2-1,TRBD2,NA,TRBV5-1,TGCGCCAGCAGCTTTACTAGCGGGGCTAACAATGAGCAGTTCTTC,CASSFTSGANNEQFF
TRBJ1-5,NA,NA,TRBV7-2,TGTGCCAGCAGCCGAAGAGGGTCCCAGCATTTT,CASSRRGSQHF
TRBJ1-5,TRBD1,few,TRBV18,TGTGCCAGCTCACCAAAGCCCCAGCGGCAGGGGGAAACTCAGCCCCAGCATTTT,CASSPKPQRQGETQPQHF
TRBJ2-1,NA,NA,TRBV6-1,TGTGCCAGCAGTGATTTTATTCGCTACAATGAGCAGTTCTTC,CASSDFIRYNEQFF
TRBJ1-2,TRBD1,few,TRBV19,TGTGCCAGTAGTTTCGGACAGGGTTATGGCTACACCTTC,CASSFGQGYGYTF
TRBJ2-2,TRBD2,NA,TRBV11-3,TGTGCCAGCTCCCCGGGAGGGGGTTCCCTCACCGGGGAGCTGTTTTTT,CASSPGGGSLTGELFF
TRBJ1-2,TRBD1,NA,TRBV4-3,TGCGCCAGCAGCCGGACGGCAGGACAGGGCCCCACCTTC,CASSRTAGQGPTF
TRBJ1-1,NA,NA,TRBV27,TGTGCCAGCAGACCGGACAGGAACACTGAAGCTTTCTTT,CASRPDRNTEAFF
TRBJ1-2,NA,once,TRBV9,TGTGCCAGCAGCGTACCCAGCTATGGCTACACCTTC,CASSVPSYGYTF
TRBJ1-5,NA,NA,TRBV7-9,TGTGCCAGCAGCTCGGGGGGAGGGCTCCCAAGCAATCAGCCCCAGCATTTT,CASSSGGGLPSNQPQHF
TRBJ1-1,TRBD1,NA,TRBV4-3,TGCGCCAGCAGCCATTCCGGGACAGTTGGGACTGAAGCTTTCTTT,CASSHSGTVGTEAFF
TRBJ2-3,NA,NA,TRBV19,TGTGCCAGTAGTATAGGGACAGCCTACACAGATACGCAGTATTTT,CASSIGTAYTDTQYF
TRBJ1-2,NA,NA,TRBV5-4,TGTGCCAGCAGCTTTGGGGGGGAAGGAGGTAACTATGGCTACACCTTC,CASSFGGEGGNYGYTF